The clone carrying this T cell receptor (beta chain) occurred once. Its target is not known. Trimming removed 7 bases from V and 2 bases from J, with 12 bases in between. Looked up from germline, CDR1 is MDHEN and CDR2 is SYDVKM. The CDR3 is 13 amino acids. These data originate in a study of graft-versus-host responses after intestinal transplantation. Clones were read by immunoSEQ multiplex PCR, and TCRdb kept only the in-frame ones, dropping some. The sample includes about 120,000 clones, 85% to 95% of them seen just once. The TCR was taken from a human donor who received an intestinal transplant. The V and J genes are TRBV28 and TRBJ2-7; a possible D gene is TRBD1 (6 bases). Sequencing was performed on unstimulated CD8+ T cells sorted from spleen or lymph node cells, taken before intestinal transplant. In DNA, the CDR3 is TGTGCCAGCAACATAGGGGGACCCTACGAGCAGTACTTC. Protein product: CASNIGGPYEQYF.